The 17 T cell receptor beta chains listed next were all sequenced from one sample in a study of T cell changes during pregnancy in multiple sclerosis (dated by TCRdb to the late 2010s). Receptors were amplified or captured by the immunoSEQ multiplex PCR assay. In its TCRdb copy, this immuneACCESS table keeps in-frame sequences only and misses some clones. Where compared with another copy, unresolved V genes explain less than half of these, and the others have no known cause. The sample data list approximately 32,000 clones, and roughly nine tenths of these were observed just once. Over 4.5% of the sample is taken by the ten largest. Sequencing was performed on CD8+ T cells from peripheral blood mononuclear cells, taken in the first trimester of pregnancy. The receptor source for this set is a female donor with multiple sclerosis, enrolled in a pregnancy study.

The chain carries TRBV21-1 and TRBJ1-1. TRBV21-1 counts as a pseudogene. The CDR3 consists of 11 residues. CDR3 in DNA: TGTGCCAGCAGCCCGGGGGGTGAAGCTTTCTTT. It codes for CASSPGGEAFF.

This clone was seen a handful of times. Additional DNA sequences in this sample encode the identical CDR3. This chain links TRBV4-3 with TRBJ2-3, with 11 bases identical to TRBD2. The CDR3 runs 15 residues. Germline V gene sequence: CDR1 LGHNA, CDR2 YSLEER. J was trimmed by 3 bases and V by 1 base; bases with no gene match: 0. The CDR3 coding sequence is TGCGCCAGCAGCCAAGGACTAGCGGGGACAGATACGCAGTATTTT. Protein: CASSQGLAGTDTQYF.

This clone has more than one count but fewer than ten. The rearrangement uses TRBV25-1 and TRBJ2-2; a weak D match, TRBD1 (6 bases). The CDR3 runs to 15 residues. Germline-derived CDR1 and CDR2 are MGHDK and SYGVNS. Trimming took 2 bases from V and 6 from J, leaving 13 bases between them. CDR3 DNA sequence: TGTGCCAGCAGTGAACACAACAGGGACGCCGGGGAGCTGTTTTTT. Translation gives CASSEHNRDAGELFF. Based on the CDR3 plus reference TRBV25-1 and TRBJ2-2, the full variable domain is EADIYQTPRYLVIGTGKKITLECSQTMGHDKMYWYQQDPGMELHLIHYSYGVNSTEKGDLSSESTVSRIRTEHFPLTLESARPSHTSQYLCASSEHNRDAGELFFGEGSRLTVL.

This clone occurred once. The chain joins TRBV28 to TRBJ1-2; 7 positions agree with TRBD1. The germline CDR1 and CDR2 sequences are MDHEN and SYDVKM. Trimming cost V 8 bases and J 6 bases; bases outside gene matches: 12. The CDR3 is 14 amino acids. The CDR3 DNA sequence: TGTGCCAGCGGATACCCAAAGGGGGCAAATGGCTACACCTTC. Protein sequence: CASGYPKGANGYTF.

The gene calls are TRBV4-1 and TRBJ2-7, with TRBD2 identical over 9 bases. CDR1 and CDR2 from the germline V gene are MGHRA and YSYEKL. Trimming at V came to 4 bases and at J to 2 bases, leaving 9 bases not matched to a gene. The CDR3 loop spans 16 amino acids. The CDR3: CASSRQGGGRAYEQYF. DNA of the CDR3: TGCGCCAGCAGCCGTCAAGGGGGCGGGAGGGCCTACGAGCAGTACTTC.

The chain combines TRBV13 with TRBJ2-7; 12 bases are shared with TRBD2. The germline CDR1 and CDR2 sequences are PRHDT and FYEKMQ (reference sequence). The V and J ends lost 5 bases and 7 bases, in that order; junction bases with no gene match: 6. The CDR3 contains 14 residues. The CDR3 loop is CASSERLAGVEQYF. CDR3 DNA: TGTGCCAGCAGCGAACGACTAGCGGGAGTGGAGCAGTACTTC.

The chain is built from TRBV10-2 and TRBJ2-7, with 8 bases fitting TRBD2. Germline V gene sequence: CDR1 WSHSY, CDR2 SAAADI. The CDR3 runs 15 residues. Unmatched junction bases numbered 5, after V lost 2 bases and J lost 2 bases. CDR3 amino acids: CASSEMPAGAYEQYF. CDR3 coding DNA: TGCGCCAGCAGTGAGATGCCAGCGGGAGCCTACGAGCAGTACTTC.

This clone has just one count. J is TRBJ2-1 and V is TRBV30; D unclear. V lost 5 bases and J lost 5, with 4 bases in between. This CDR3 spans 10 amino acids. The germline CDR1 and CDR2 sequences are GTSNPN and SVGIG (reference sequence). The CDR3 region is CAWLDNEQFF. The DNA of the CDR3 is TGTGCCTGGCTAGACAATGAGCAGTTCTTC. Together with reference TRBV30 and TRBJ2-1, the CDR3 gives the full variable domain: SQTIHQWPATLVQPVGSPLSLECTVEGTSNPNLYWYRQAAGRGLQLLFYSVGIGQISSEVPQNLSASRPQDRQFILSSKKLLLSDSGFYLCAWLDNEQFFGPGTRLTVL.

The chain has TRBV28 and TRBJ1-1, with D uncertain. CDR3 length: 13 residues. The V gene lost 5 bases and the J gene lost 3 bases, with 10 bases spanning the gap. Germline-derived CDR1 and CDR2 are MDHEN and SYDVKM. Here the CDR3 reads CASSPNEHTEAFF. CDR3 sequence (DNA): TGTGCCAGCAGTCCTAATGAGCACACTGAAGCTTTCTTT.

This CDR3 is CASSPRASGRASETQYF. CDR3 sequence (DNA): TGCGCCAGCAGCCCTAGGGCGAGCGGGAGGGCGAGTGAGACCCAGTACTTC. J is TRBJ2-5 and V is TRBV5-1; 10 bases map to TRBD2. Looked up from germline, CDR1 is SGHRS and CDR2 is YFSETQ. The J segment lost 5 bases and the V segment lost 4 bases, leaving 14 bases of the junction unmatched. The length of the CDR3 is 17 residues.

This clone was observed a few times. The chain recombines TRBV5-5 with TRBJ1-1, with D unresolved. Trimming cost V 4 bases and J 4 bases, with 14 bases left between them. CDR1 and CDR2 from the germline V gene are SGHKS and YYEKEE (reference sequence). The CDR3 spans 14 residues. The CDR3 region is CASSPGRGSTEAFF. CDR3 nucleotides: TGTGCCAGCAGCCCGGGAAGAGGGTCCACTGAAGCTTTCTTT.

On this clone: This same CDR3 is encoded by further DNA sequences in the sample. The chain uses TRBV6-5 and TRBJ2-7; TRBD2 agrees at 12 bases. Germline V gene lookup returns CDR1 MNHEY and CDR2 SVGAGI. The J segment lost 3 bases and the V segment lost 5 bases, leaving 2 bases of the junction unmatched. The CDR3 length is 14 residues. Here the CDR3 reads CASSKGLAGYEQYF. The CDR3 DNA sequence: TGTGCCAGCAGTAAGGGACTAGCGGGCTACGAGCAGTACTTC.

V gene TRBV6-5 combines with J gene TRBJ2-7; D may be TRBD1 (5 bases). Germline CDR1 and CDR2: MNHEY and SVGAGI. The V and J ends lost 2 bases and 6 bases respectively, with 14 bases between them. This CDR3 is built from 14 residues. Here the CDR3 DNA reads TGTGCCAGCAGTTACGGTTCAGGGTGGGCCGAGCAGTACTTC. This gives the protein CASSYGSGWAEQYF.

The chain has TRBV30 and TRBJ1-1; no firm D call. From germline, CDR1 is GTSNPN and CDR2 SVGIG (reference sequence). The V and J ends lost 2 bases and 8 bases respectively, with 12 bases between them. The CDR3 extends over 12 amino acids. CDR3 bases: TGTGCCTGGAGTTACAGCATGACCGAAGCTTTCTTT. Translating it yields CAWSYSMTEAFF.

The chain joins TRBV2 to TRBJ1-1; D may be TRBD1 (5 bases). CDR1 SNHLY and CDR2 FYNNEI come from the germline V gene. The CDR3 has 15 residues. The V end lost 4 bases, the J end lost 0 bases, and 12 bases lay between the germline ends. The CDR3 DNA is TGTGCCAGCAGTGGCAGGGTGGAGATGAACACTGAAGCTTTCTTT. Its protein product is CASSGRVEMNTEAFF.

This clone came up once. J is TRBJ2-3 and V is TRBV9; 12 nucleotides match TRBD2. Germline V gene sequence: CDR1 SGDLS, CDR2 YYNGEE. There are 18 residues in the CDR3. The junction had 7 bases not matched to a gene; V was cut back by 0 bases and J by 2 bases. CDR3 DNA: TGTGCCAGCAGCGTAGCACTAGCGGGAGGCTACTACACAGATACGCAGTATTTT. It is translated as CASSVALAGGYYTDTQYF. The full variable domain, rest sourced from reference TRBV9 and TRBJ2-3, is DSGVTQTPKHLITATGQRVTLRCSPRSGDLSVYWYQQSLDQGLQFLIQYYNGEERAKGNILERFSAQQFPDLHSELNLSSLELGDSALYFCASSVALAGGYYTDTQYFGPGTRLTVL.

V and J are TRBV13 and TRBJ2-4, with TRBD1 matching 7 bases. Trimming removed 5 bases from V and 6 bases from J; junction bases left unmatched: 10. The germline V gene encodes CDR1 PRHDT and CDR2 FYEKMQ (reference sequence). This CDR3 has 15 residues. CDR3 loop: CASSPTGTDLNIQYF. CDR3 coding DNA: TGTGCCAGCAGCCCGACCGGGACAGACCTAAACATTCAGTACTTC.